A selection of T cell receptor beta chains follows, all from one sample in a study of T cells expressing NK-cell markers. Each CDR3 protein gets one entry in TCRdb, which reprocessed the 5' RACE reads and gives no DNA. This specimen shows around 180,000 distinct CDR3 sequences; the ten leading clones hold around 20%. Sequencing was done on a sample of blood T cells: a sorted CD56 or NKG2C T cell subset, CD4+ or CD8+ T cells, or bulk PBMC T cells (not recorded which). The receptors shown here come from a man aged 18-75 years in good health. CDR3s include the opening cysteine and the closing phenylalanine or tryptophan.

TRBV20-1	TRBJ1-1	CSARDPWPEADEAFF
TRBV3-1	TRBJ2-1	CASTLLAGADNEQFF
TRBV30	TRBJ2-7	CAWSESGQTYEQYF
TRBV6-1	TRBJ1-2	CASSDLGGPYGYTF
TRBV12-3/TRBV12-4	TRBJ1-6	CASSLTDYNSPLHF
TRBV24-1	TRBJ1-2	CATSDVRDTVNYGYTF
TRBV7-6	TRBJ1-5	CASSLTAGENNQPQHF
TRBV18	TRBJ2-1	CASSPPDDPNNEQFF
TRBV27	TRBJ1-6	CASSFNLVSPLHF
TRBV6-1	TRBJ2-7	CASRTGVLSYEQYF
TRBV3-1	TRBJ2-3	CASSQGVKAGHTDTQYF
TRBV6-1	TRBJ1-2	CASGGQVRYGYTF
TRBV13	TRBJ2-5	CASSLAGQLQETQYF
TRBV5-1	TRBJ2-3	CASSGIAGVADTQYF
TRBV7-9	TRBJ2-1	CASSNDRSYEQFF
TRBV5-1	TRBJ2-7	CASSLGGRAPYEQYF
TRBV5-1	TRBJ2-7	CASSFTPDRGSDEQYF
TRBV11-2	TRBJ2-3	CASSSRAGSVAGVPADTQYF
TRBV2	TRBJ1-1	CARQAGTGFTEAFF
TRBV6-4	TRBJ2-2	CASSRDTSGDTGELFF
TRBV6-2/TRBV6-3	TRBJ2-1	CASSYTSRVNGEQFF
TRBV6-1	TRBJ2-5	CASRMGLAGPQETQYF
TRBV7-2	TRBJ2-1	CASSLAYSGGLGEQFF
TRBV20-1	TRBJ2-1	CSARVVQAGDYNEQFF
TRBV6-5	TRBJ2-3	CASSYLGADYTDTQYF
TRBV12-3/TRBV12-4	TRBJ1-1	CASSLPGLTNTEAFF
TRBV19	TRBJ2-1	CASSWAGGQPYEQFF
TRBV10-3	TRBJ1-2	CAISAPGQINYGYTF